This T cell receptor beta chain was identified during a study of blood T cell repertoires in COVID-19. Study context: The origin of the acute and convalescent COVID-19 samples was the United States, Italy and Spain. The cDNA or gDNA used as material had been derived from T cells, B-cell-depleted T cells, or PBMCs.

Original data processing: Counts of nucleated cells, estimated from reference gene primer amplification, were obtained. Clones were read by immunoSEQ multiplex PCR, and TCRdb kept only the in-frame ones, dropping some. The DNA was the basis for D and trimming; V, J and clone size are from that table. The repertoire includes roughly 120,000 clones, around 78% of them detected once, and approximately 2.5% sits in the top ten. V lost 7 bases, J lost 6 bases, and 12 bases stayed unmatched. From germline, CDR1 is LNHDA and CDR2 SQIVND (reference sequence). The CDR3 has 16 residues. V and J are TRBV19 and TRBJ1-3; 10 positions match TRBD1. This receptor was identified in a man between 65 and 85 years old with acute or convalescent COVID-19. The sequenced material came from peripheral blood. The CDR3 here is CASTPEGQGFVNTIYF. CDR3 DNA: TGTGCCAGTACCCCCGAGGGACAGGGGTTCGTAAACACCATATATTTT.